This TCR beta chain was identified during a study of Graves' ophthalmopathy and Graves' hyperthyroidism. Under 3 months in duration, the ophthalmopathy in affected donors had moderate-to-severe activity, CAS ≥3 and NOSPECS ≥4. Clinicians made diagnoses from clinical symptoms, serum thyroxine, TRAb, thyroid ultrasound and orbital computed tomography. RNA served as the template for amplifying TCR beta CDR3 regions. Scientists carried out first-round RT-PCR using HTBI primers and then a second-round multiplex PCR. TCRdb reprocessed the multiplex PCR reads with MiXCR, giving one entry per CDR3 protein. The repertoire includes 170,000 or so distinct CDR3 sequences, approximately 40% of them detected once, and roughly 8.9% sits in the top ten. V lost 6 bases and J 1 base, leaving 19 bases between the germline ends. CDR3 length: 16 amino acids. Looked up from germline, CDR1 is DFQATT and CDR2 is SNEGSKA (reference sequence).

The chain is built from TRBV20-1 and TRBJ1-5; tentatively, D is TRBD1 (6 bases). The TCR sequence derives from a man aged 25 to 45 with Graves' ophthalmopathy. Material: peripheral blood. The CDR3 DNA reads as TGCAGTGCGAGGGGCGGGGGCGGTCGGAGCAATCAGCCCCAGCATTTT. Amino acid sequence: CSARGGGGRSNQPQHF.